One sample yielded the 9 T cell receptor beta chains listed below, sequenced in a study of neoadjuvant anti-PD-1 for oral cavity cancer. Here immunoSEQ multiplex PCR was the method, and the copy in TCRdb shows in-frame clones only, minus some. The sample yields about 7,200 clones, 72% seen once. The sample was PBMCs, taken before nivolumab (anti-PD-1) treatment. Receptor source: a person between 35 and 79 years old with oral cavity squamous cell carcinoma.

In this sample, this clone turned up once. This chain connects TRBV27 to TRBJ2-4; TRBD1 matches 8 bases. The J segment lost 6 bases and the V segment lost 5 bases, leaving 3 bases of the junction unmatched. The CDR3 runs to 13 residues. CDR1 and CDR2 from the germline V gene are MNHEY and SMNVEV (reference sequence). The CDR3 here is CASSLDRGNIQYF. CDR3 nucleotides: TGTGCCAGCAGTCTCGACAGGGGAAACATTCAGTACTTC.

CDR3 in DNA: TGTGCCAGCAGTTACTCGTCAGGGGACACTGAAGCTTTCTTT. Protein: CASSYSSGDTEAFF. The V and J genes are TRBV6-6 and TRBJ1-1, with a weak D call TRBD1 (6 bases). The length of the CDR3 is 14 residues. V shed 0 bases and J shed 3 bases, with 8 bases lying between them. In germline, CDR1 is MNHNY, CDR2 SVGAGI (reference sequence).

The genes are TRBV5-6 and TRBJ2-6; no definite D call. The CDR3 has 17 amino acids. V was clipped by 0 bases and J by 0 bases, with 10 bases between them. CDR1 SGHDT and CDR2 YYEEEE come from the germline V gene. CDR3 amino acids: CASSLGSLSSGANVLTF. CDR3 nucleotides: TGTGCCAGCAGCTTGGGGTCGTTAAGCTCTGGGGCCAACGTCCTGACTTTC.

A single count supports this clone. The CDR3 bases are TGTGCCAGTAGTCCCGTGGGCAGGATAGCCTCCTACGAGCAGTACTTC. Translation: CASSPVGRIASYEQYF. The gene calls are TRBV19 and TRBJ2-7, with D unresolved. Trimming removed 5 bases from V and 0 bases from J, with 17 bases in between. The CDR3 is made up of 16 amino acids. Germline assignment: CDR1 LNHDA and CDR2 SQIVND (reference sequence).

The rearrangement joins TRBV4-3 to TRBJ1-4, with 7 bases identical to TRBD1. With 1 base clipped from V and 0 bases from J, the junction kept 2 bases outside the gene matches. The CDR3 sequence is 16 residues long. The germline V gene encodes CDR1 LGHNA and CDR2 YSLEER. The CDR3 reads CASSQGTGATNEKLFF. The CDR3 DNA follows: TGCGCCAGCAGCCAAGGCACAGGGGCAACTAATGAAAAACTGTTTTTT.

The chain couples TRBV19 to TRBJ1-5; the D is unclear. Germline V CDR1 and CDR2: LNHDA, SQIVND (reference sequence). The V gene lost 7 bases and the J gene lost 2 bases, with 15 bases spanning the gap. The CDR3 is made up of 15 amino acids. The CDR3 DNA reads as TGTGCCAGTATCAGGACTGAGCTGCGCAATCAGCCCCAGCATTTT. It yields the protein CASIRTELRNQPQHF.

The chain combines TRBV14 with TRBJ1-1, with D unresolved. Deletions cut 1 base from V and 6 bases from J, with 9 bases between. CDR3 length: 13 residues. Germline V CDR1 and CDR2: SGHDN, FVKESK. This chain's CDR3 is CASSQVNLPEAFF. CDR3 nucleotides: TGTGCCAGCAGCCAAGTAAACTTGCCTGAAGCTTTCTTT.

The CDR3 region is CASRPGPLNTEAFF. The CDR3 DNA sequence: TGTGCCAGCAGGCCGGGACCCCTGAACACTGAAGCTTTCTTT. The chain is built from TRBV7-8 and TRBJ1-1; D might be TRBD1 (5 bases). Trimming pared 6 bases from V and 0 bases from J, leaving 11 bases between. CDR3 length: 14 amino acids. The V gene's germline CDR1 is SGHVS and CDR2 FQNEAQ.

The genes are TRBV19 and TRBJ1-2; TRBD1 matches 7 bases. The germline V gene has CDR1 LNHDA and CDR2 SQIVND (reference sequence). CDR3 length: 14 amino acids. J lost 2 bases, V lost 6 bases, and 6 bases had no gene match. CDR3 sequence reads: CASRLQQGNYGYTF. The CDR3 nucleotides are TGTGCCAGTAGGCTACAACAGGGGAACTATGGCTACACCTTC.